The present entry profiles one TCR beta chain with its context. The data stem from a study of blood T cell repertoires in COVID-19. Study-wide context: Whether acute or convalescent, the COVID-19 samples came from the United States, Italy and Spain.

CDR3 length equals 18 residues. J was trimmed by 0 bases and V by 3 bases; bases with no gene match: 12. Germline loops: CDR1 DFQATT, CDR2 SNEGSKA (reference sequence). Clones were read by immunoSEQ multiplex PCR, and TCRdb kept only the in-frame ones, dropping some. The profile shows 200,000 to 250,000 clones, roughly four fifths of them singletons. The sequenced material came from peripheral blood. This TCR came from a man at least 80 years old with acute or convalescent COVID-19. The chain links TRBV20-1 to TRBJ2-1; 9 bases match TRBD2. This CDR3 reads CSASESSGRPSSYNEQFF. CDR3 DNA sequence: TGCAGTGCTAGTGAGTCCAGCGGGAGGCCGAGCTCCTACAATGAGCAGTTCTTC.